What follows describes a single T cell receptor beta chain. Its target is not known. The germline gives CDR1 SNHLY, CDR2 FYNNEI. The V segment lost 6 bases and the J segment 4 bases; nucleotides outside the gene matches: 10. The length of the CDR3 is 15 residues. Profiling relied on immunoSEQ multiplex PCR, and the TCRdb table lists in-frame clones only, not all of them. Among about 42,000 clones, around 89% were seen once, and the ten largest hold 20% to 25%. The data belong to a study of T cell responses to AZD1222 COVID-19 vaccine. Study-wide results and limits: Among the donors, most were white British and more were female, and clonal diversity was possibly underestimated. Compared with day 0, the breadth and depth of the Spike-specific TCR repertoire rose significantly after two doses of AZD1222.

The chain has TRBV2 and TRBJ1-1; 8 nucleotides agree with TRBD1. The TCR sequence derives from an adult who received the AZD1222 COVID-19 vaccine. The sample consisted of peripheral blood, taken 28 days after the second AZD1222 dose. In DNA form, the CDR3 reads TGTGCCAGCAGAGTGGACAGGGCTGGGAGCACTGAAGCTTTCTTT. Translating it yields CASRVDRAGSTEAFF. Together with reference TRBV2 and TRBJ1-1, the CDR3 gives the full variable domain: EPEVTQTPSHQVTQMGQEVILRCVPISNHLYFYWYRQILGQKVEFLVSFYNNEISEKSEIFDDQFSVERPDGSNFTLKIRSTKLEDSAMYFCASRVDRAGSTEAFFGQGTRLTVV.